The clone carrying this T cell receptor beta chain was seen only a few times. Its antigen remains unidentified. RNA transcripts served as the template for amplifying TCR beta CDR3 regions. The TCR CDR3 first-round RT-PCR relied on the HTBI primer set. TCRdb passed the multiplex PCR reads through MiXCR, listing each CDR3 protein once. The repertoire consists of 600,000 or so distinct CDR3 sequences, with approximately 15% occurring once and the leading ten covering roughly 7%. Uncontrolled infection, other autoimmune disease, pregnancy or lactation excluded patients. The data are from a study of T cells in Graves' hyperthyroidism and ophthalmopathy. The wider study: Peripheral blood was secured at the point of initial diagnosis, before any treatment.

Points from the study as a whole: Model output signaled ophthalmopathy a median around 5.9 months ahead of onset. Blood also showed most of the thyroid clonotypes that were expanded above 0.001.

This CDR3 is built from 11 residues. The ends were cut back, 3 bases at V and 4 bases at J, with 4 bases in the middle. Per the germline V gene, CDR1 is DFQATT and CDR2 is SNEGSKA (reference sequence). The rearrangement links TRBV20-1 to TRBJ2-1; D is ambiguous. Sequencing was performed on blood. The clonotype originates from a woman younger than 35 with Graves' ophthalmopathy. The CDR3 region has the DNA TGCAGTGCTAGCAATTACAATGAGCAGTTCTTC. It translates to CSASNYNEQFF.